The 12 T cell receptor beta chains listed next were all sequenced from one sample in a study of glioma-infiltrating T cells. Using RNA template, CDR3s of TCR alpha and beta were amplified with iRepertoire arm-PCR. TCRdb called the multiplex PCR reads again in MiXCR, with one record for every CDR3 protein. The table has more than 300,000 distinct CDR3 sequences, 41% seen once. Source material: glioma tissue, nonneoplastic brain tissue, or PBMCs (not recorded which). Receptor source: a human donor with low-grade glioma or glioblastoma, undergoing nonglioma brain surgery, or in good health (not recorded which).

In its sample, this clonotype was seen a few times. The rearrangement joins TRBV12-3 or TRBV12-4 to TRBJ1-3; TRBD1 is a possible D gene (6 bases). The CDR3 spans 13 residues. V was trimmed by 10 bases and J by 2 bases, leaving 12 bases between them. CDR3 bases: TGTGCCACAAGCTGGGGGCCTGGAAACACCATATATTTT. Protein product: CATSWGPGNTIYF.

This clonotype has more than one count but fewer than ten. Here the CDR3 reads CASSSDSYTYEQYF. The CDR3 nucleotides read TGTGCCAGCAGCTCGGACAGCTACACCTACGAGCAGTACTTC. This chain links TRBV7-9 with TRBJ2-7; D may be TRBD1 (6 bases). CDR3 length: 14 residues. Germline V gene lookup returns CDR1 SEHNR and CDR2 FQNEAQ (reference sequence). V lost 4 bases, J lost 2 bases, and 12 bases lay in between.

Ten or more counts support this clonotype. The chain links TRBV4-3 to TRBJ2-1; D remains ambiguous. Between the trimmed V and J ends, which lost 1 base and 9 bases, there was a span of 16 bases. The CDR3 loop spans 15 amino acids. The germline V gene has CDR1 LGHNA and CDR2 YSLEER. CDR3 residues: CASSQGREWDVEQFF. The CDR3 DNA reads as TGCGCCAGCAGCCAAGGGAGAGAGTGGGATGTTGAGCAGTTCTTC.

The chain combines TRBV4-1 with TRBJ2-7; 7 nucleotides line up with TRBD1. There are 15 residues in the CDR3. Trimming took 4 bases from V and 4 from J; bases not matched to a gene: 10. Germline CDR1 reads MGHRA; CDR2 reads YSYEKL. Written as DNA, the CDR3 is TGCGCCAGCAGCCGCTCCCCTGGGACAGCGTACGAGCAGTACTTC. This translates into CASSRSPGTAYEQYF.

This chain links TRBV18 with TRBJ1-2, with D possibly matching TRBD1 (5 bases). There are 12 residues in the CDR3. Germline loops: CDR1 KGHSH, CDR2 LQKENI. The V gene lost 6 bases and the J gene lost 4 bases, with 9 bases spanning the gap. CDR3 DNA: TGTGCCAGCTCCCTGACAGCCTATGGCTACACCTTC. Translating it yields CASSLTAYGYTF.

The J gene is TRBJ2-1, the V gene TRBV11-2; a possible D gene is TRBD2 (6 bases). Trimming stripped 4 bases from V and 2 bases from J, with 9 bases between. Germline CDR1 is SGHAT and CDR2 is FQNNGV. The CDR3 runs 14 residues. CDR3 DNA sequence: TGTGCCAGCAGCTGGAGACTAGCCTACAATGAGCAGTTCTTC. Translation gives CASSWRLAYNEQFF. The whole variable domain, remainder taken from reference TRBV11-2 and TRBJ2-1, is EAGVAQSPRYKIIEKRQSVAFWCNPISGHATLYWYQQILGQGPKLLIQFQNNGVVDDSQLPKDRFSAERLKGVDSTLKIQPAKLEDSAVYLCASSWRLAYNEQFFGPGTRLTVL.

The chain uses TRBV7-9 and TRBJ2-7, with D tentatively TRBD2 (6 bases). CDR3 length equals 13 residues. V was cut by 6 bases and J by 3 bases, with 12 bases left in between. Germline V gene lookup returns CDR1 SEHNR and CDR2 FQNEAQ (reference sequence). The CDR3 protein is CASSSGLIYEQYF. Written as DNA, the CDR3 is TGTGCCAGCAGTTCAGGACTAATCTACGAGCAGTACTTC.

This clonotype was detected a few times. Compared with germline, one end of the junction differs, possibly owing to a read error. The V and J genes are TRBV4-2 and TRBJ2-7; 9 bases map to TRBD1. Germline values: CDR1 LGHNA, CDR2 YNFKEQ. The CDR3 runs 15 residues. CDR3 nucleotide sequence: TGTGCCAGCAGCCTCTCCTGGGACAGGGCCTACGGGCAGTACTTC. Its translation is CASSLSWDRAYGQYF.

This clonotype came up a few times. This may stem from a read error, because a much larger clone lies one nucleotide away. The chain joins TRBV20-1 to TRBJ1-1, with D possibly TRBD1 on 5 matching bases. The CDR3 runs to 10 residues. Germline CDR1 DFQATT, CDR2 SNEGSKA (reference sequence). The CDR3 DNA sequence: TGCAGTGCAGTGGGGACTGAAGCTGTCTTT. It yields the protein CSAVGTEAVF.

This chain connects TRBV15 to TRBJ1-5; D possibly corresponds to TRBD1 (5 bases). Between the trimmed V and J ends, which lost 3 bases and 13 bases, there was a span of 16 bases. Looked up from germline, CDR1 is LNHNV and CDR2 is YYDKDF (reference sequence). The length of the CDR3 is 13 residues. Here the CDR3 reads CATSRDKRQLQHF. DNA for the CDR3: TGTGCCACCAGCAGGGACAAAAGGCAGCTTCAGCATTTT. Full variable domain (remainder filled in from reference TRBV15 and TRBJ1-5): DAMVIQNPRYQVTQFGKPVTLSCSQTLNHNVMYWYQQKSSQAPKLLFHYYDKDFNNEADTPDNFQSRRPNTSFCFLDIRSPGLGDTAMYLCATSRDKRQLQHFGDGTRLSIL.

The J gene is TRBJ2-3, the V gene TRBV4-3; 9 nucleotides agree with TRBD2. Germline V gene lookup returns CDR1 LGHNA and CDR2 YSLEER. This CDR3 contains 15 residues. The junction had 5 bases not matched to a gene; V was cut back by 4 bases and J by 3 bases. The CDR3 reads CASSRTSAFTDTQYF. The CDR3 DNA follows: TGCGCCAGCAGCCGGACTAGCGCATTTACAGATACGCAGTATTTT.

There are a few counts of this clonotype. The chain has TRBV20-1 and TRBJ1-1; 7 bases align to TRBD1. V was clipped by 6 bases and J by 1 base; unmatched bases: 8. CDR3 length: 14 amino acids. Per the germline V gene, CDR1 is DFQATT and CDR2 is SNEGSKA (reference sequence). The CDR3 DNA is TGCAGTGCCCCGAAGGGGGCAAGGAACACTGAAGCTTTCTTT. It encodes CSAPKGARNTEAFF.